This T cell receptor beta chain was sequenced during a study of blood T cells in healthy people across ages. On the study more broadly: Template switching retrieved approximately one barcoded beta molecule for each two T cells.

Study results and limitations: It was held that diversity estimates obtained from one million T cells represented underestimates. Whereas aged donors had fewer naive CD4+ cells, long-lived donors had more of them and higher diversity.

Germline V gene data show CDR1 as SQVTM and CDR2 as ANQGSEA. CDR3 length: 11 residues. The use of a sample-barcoded 5' primer and a J-beta primer mix characterized a second PCR of roughly 7 to 11 cycles. Every single cDNA molecule received a tag from a template-switch adaptor with 12 random nucleotides. TCRdb independently ran MiXCR on the 5' RACE reads; one entry per CDR3 protein. The repertoire holds fewer than 900,000 distinct CDR3 sequences, with 43% as singletons. Notes on this clonotype: The antigen is unknown.

The V gene is TRBV29-1, the J gene TRBJ2-5, with D possibly being TRBD2 (6 bases). The better agreement between TRBJ2-7 and the DNA end casts doubt on the J call. This TCR was sampled from a woman aged 60-75 years in good health. The sequenced sample was blood. The CDR3 nucleotides read TGCAGCGCCGGGGAGGTTTACGAGCAGTACTTC. Translated: CSAGEVYEQYF.